This is a list of T cell receptor beta chains from one sample in a study of blood T cell repertoires in COVID-19. Only in-frame clones appear in the TCRdb table, and some are missing; sequencing was by immunoSEQ multiplex PCR. This repertoire shows approximately 280,000 clones, more than 80% found once; its top ten account for approximately 7.5%. The source material was peripheral blood. The receptor set was obtained from a woman aged 25 to 39 with COVID-19, enrolled during active disease. CDR3s include the opening cysteine and the closing phenylalanine or tryptophan. The D gene is left open where the match is weak. Clone size appears in some rows only: once, few, many, or a class for an expanded clone.

V gene: TRBV9; J gene: TRBJ1-1; clone size: -; D gene: TRBD1; CDR3 DNA: TGTGCCAGCAGCGGGGGGACAGGTCGAACTGAAGCTTTCTTT; CDR3 protein: CASSGGTGRTEAFF
V gene: TRBV4-1; J gene: TRBJ2-7; clone size: -; D gene: -; CDR3 DNA: TGCGCCAGCAGCCAAGAGGGAGGAAACGACAAGACCGAAACCTACGAGCAGTACTTC; CDR3 protein: CASSQEGGNDKTETYEQYF
V gene: TRBV7-9; J gene: TRBJ2-7; clone size: -; D gene: -; CDR3 DNA: TGTGCCAGCAGCCCGGACTTTCCCGGGGAGCAGTACTTC; CDR3 protein: CASSPDFPGEQYF
V gene: TRBV6-5; J gene: TRBJ1-3; clone size: many; D gene: TRBD1; CDR3 DNA: TGTACCACCCGGGACAGGGTAGCTGGAAACACCATATATTTT; CDR3 protein: CTTRDRVAGNTIYF
V gene: TRBV6-5; J gene: TRBJ1-5; clone size: -; D gene: -; CDR3 DNA: TGTGCCAGCAGTCAATTTACAGGGAATCAGCCCCAGCATTTT; CDR3 protein: CASSQFTGNQPQHF
V gene: TRBV7-3; J gene: TRBJ2-5; clone size: -; D gene: TRBD2; CDR3 DNA: TGTGCCAGCAGCAGCGGGAGGGGGGAAGAGACCCAGTACTTC; CDR3 protein: CASSSGRGEETQYF
V gene: TRBV4-1; J gene: TRBJ1-1; clone size: -; D gene: -; CDR3 DNA: TGCGCCAGCAGCCTGATGGAGGGCTTGGGCACTGAAGCTTTCTTT; CDR3 protein: CASSLMEGLGTEAFF
V gene: TRBV3-1/TRBV3-2; J gene: TRBJ2-1; clone size: -; D gene: -; CDR3 DNA: TGTGCCAGCAGTCTATGGGGAGGCACGAGGGATGAGCAGTTCTTC; CDR3 protein: CASSLWGGTRDEQFF
V gene: TRBV5-6; J gene: TRBJ1-1; clone size: -; D gene: -; CDR3 DNA: TGTGCCAGCAGCTTGATACACGTCTTGGGCATGAACACTGAAGCTTTCTTT; CDR3 protein: CASSLIHVLGMNTEAFF
V gene: TRBV19; J gene: TRBJ2-1; clone size: -; D gene: TRBD2; CDR3 DNA: TGTGCCAGTCTTATAGAGGCTAGCGGGAGAGAATACAATGAGCAGTTCTTC; CDR3 protein: CASLIEASGREYNEQFF
V gene: TRBV30; J gene: TRBJ2-7; clone size: medium-sized; D gene: -; CDR3 DNA: TGTGCCTGGAGTCCGCCCTTAGTAGGGGGCTACGAGCAGTACTTC; CDR3 protein: CAWSPPLVGGYEQYF